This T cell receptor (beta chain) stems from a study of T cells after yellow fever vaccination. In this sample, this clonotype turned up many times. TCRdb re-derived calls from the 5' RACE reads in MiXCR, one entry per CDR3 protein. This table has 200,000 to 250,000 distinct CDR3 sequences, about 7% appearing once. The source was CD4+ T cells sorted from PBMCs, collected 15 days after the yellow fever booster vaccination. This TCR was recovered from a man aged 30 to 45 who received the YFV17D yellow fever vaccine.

The CDR3 DNA follows: TGTGCCAGCAACCGACTAGCGGGAGGGTACAATGAGCAGTTCTTC. Protein: CASNRLAGGYNEQFF. V is TRBV6-2 or TRBV6-3 and J is TRBJ2-1, with TRBD2 matching over 14 bases. The ends lost 7 bases at V and 4 bases at J; junction bases unmatched: 3. The CDR3 is 15 amino acids. Germline lookup yields CDR1 MNHEY and CDR2 SVGEGT.